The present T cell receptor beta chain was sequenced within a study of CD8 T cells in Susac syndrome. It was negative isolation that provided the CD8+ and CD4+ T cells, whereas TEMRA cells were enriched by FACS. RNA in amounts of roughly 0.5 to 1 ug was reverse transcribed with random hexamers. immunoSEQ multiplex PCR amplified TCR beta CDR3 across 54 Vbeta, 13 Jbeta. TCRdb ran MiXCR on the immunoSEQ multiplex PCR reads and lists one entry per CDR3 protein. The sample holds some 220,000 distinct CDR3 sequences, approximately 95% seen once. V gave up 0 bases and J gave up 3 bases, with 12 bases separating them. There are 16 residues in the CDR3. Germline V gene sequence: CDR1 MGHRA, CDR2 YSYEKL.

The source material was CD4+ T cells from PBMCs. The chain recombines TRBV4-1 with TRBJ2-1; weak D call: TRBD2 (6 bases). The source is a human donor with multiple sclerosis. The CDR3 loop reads CASSQDEAGLYNEQFF. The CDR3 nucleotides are TGCGCCAGCAGCCAAGATGAGGCGGGGCTCTACAATGAGCAGTTCTTC.